This T cell receptor (beta chain) was found in a study of cytomegalovirus exposure and HLA in healthy donors. Profiled with immunoSEQ multiplex PCR; TCRdb holds only in-frame clones, not every one. The sample lists about 150,000 clones; 70% to 90% were seen once. The specimen sequenced was PBMCs. The receptor was isolated from a young man in good health and CMV-seropositive.

CDR3 region: CASSQAPRTGNTGELFF. DNA for the CDR3: TGTGCCAGCAGCCAAGCCCCGCGGACAGGGAACACCGGGGAGCTGTTTTTT. This chain links TRBV14 with TRBJ2-2, with 7 nucleotides matching TRBD1. V trimming: 1 base; J trimming: 1 base; junction bases outside the gene matches: 6. Germline lookup yields CDR1 SGHDN and CDR2 FVKESK. The CDR3 loop spans 17 amino acids.